This T cell receptor beta chain appears in the sequencing data of a study of blood T cell repertoires in COVID-19 (TCRdb year 2020). Looking at the study overall: The collaborator samples originated in the United States, Italy and Spain and spanned the acute and convalescent phases of COVID-19. The material from the prospective study consisted of cDNA or gDNA derived from T cells, B-cell-depleted T cells, or PBMCs. The samples were drawn from two sources: the first 160 participants of the ongoing ImmuneRACE study, and fewer than 1,500 subjects contributed by 6 global collaborators. Nearly every sample came with metadata listing a de-identified subject ID, COVID-19 status, age in years and sex. The dataset comprised deeply sampled blood TCRbeta repertoires from subjects exposed to, actively infected with, or recovered from COVID-19. The repertoires were made available in a free public database intended to serve as a resource for research on the immune response to SARS-CoV-2. Where available, HLA class I and class II types were taken from metadata supplied by the sample provider and were not determined by assay-based typing.

The study at large found these results: The amount of clinical and demographic metadata varied by source and participant and was provided uncurated.

Whole blood was collected in K2EDTA tubes by collaborating institutions according to the institutions' own protocols. For TCRbeta analysis, collaborators shipped samples as frozen whole blood, isolated PBMCs, or DNA extracted from either of those sample types. The germline V gene gives CDR1 as SGHRS and CDR2 as YFSETQ. Compared with germline, V lacks 0 bases and J lacks 0 bases; bases without a gene match: 2. The CDR3 numbers 16 residues from cysteine through phenylalanine. Only the CDR3 part of the read is kept: 48 bases, read in frame from the first base. On this clone itself: Its recognized antigen is unknown. Base qualities are not recorded, but no much larger clone differs from it by a single base.

TCRbeta CDR3 regions were amplified from genomic DNA by means of the immunoSEQ Assay, a bias-controlled multiplex PCR. On the study's bioinformatics: The number of nucleated cells in each sample was estimated by amplification of reference gene primers within the assay. To quantify the absolute abundance of each unique TCRbeta CDR3 rearrangement, sequence reads were collapsed and filtered. For each sample, productive Simpson clonality was calculated by taking the square root of Simpson's diversity index across productive rearrangements. In its TCRdb copy, this immuneACCESS table keeps in-frame sequences only and misses some clones. Where compared with another copy, unresolved V genes explain less than half of these, and the others have no known cause. V, J and clone size reflect that table, while D and trimming were determined from the DNA. This sample comprises 95,000 to 120,000 clones, 85% of them detected only once. The top ten hold roughly an eighth of the sample.

The TCR comes from a human donor in a cohort sampled during active COVID-19. This chain joins TRBV5-1 to TRBJ1-4, with 7 middle bases fitting TRBD1. Sequenced: peripheral blood. The DNA is as follows: TGCGCCAGCAGCTTGGGACAGGGCTCAACTAATGAAAAACTGTTTTTT. Its protein reads: CASSLGQGSTNEKLFF.